The clone carrying this T cell receptor (beta chain) has at least ten counts. Its antigen is undetermined. The record originates from a study of identical twins. Germline values: CDR1 SEHNR, CDR2 FQNEAQ (reference sequence). The CDR3 contains 14 residues. The junction had 1 base not matched to a gene; V was cut back by 1 base and J by 6 bases. TCRdb analysed the 5' RACE reads with MiXCR anew, one entry per CDR3 protein. Of about 1.7 million distinct CDR3 sequences in the sample, about 30% are singletons; the top ten hold approximately 0.29%. Study results and caveats: Models predicted less out-of-frame TCR alpha sharing in monozygotic twins than was found.

The donors were all healthy and Caucasian. Sequenced material: cord blood. The chain links TRBV7-9 to TRBJ2-7; 12 nucleotides agree with TRBD1. The clonotype comes from a newborn girl in good health. CDR3 nucleotide sequence: TGTGCCAGCAGCTTAGGGGACAGGGGGCGCGAGCAGTACTTC. Encoded protein: CASSLGDRGREQYF.